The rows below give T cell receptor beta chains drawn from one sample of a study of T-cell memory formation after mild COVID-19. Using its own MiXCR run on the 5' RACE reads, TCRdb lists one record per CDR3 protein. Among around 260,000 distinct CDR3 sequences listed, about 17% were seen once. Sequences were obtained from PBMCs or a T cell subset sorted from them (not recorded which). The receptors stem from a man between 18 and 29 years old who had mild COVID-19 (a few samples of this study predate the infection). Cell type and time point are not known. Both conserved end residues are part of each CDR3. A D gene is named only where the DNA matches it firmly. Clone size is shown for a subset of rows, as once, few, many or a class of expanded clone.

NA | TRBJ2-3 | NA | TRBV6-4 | TGTGCCAGCAGTGACAAATGGATGGATACGCAGTATTTT | CASSDKWMDTQYF
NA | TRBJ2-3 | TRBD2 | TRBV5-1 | TGCGCCAGCAGCTTGGGCTGGACTAGCCTCCAAGATACGCAGTATTTT | CASSLGWTSLQDTQYF
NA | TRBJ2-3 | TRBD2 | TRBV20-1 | TGCAGTGCTATACCGGGACTAGCGGGGGACACAGATACGCAGTATTTT | CSAIPGLAGDTDTQYF
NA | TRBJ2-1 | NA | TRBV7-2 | TGTGCCAGCAGGAGTCGATACAATGAGCAGTTCTTC | CASRSRYNEQFF
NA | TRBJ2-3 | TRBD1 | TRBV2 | TGTGCCAGCAGAGGGAAGGGGGCCACAGATACGCAGTATTTT | CASRGKGATDTQYF
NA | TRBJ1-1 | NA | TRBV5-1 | TGCGCCAGCAGCTCACTTCGGCGAGGCGAAGCTTTCTTT | CASSSLRRGEAFF
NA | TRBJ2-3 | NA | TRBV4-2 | TGTGCCAGCAGCCAGTCAGCGGGCCGGGAGTCAGATACGCAGTATTTT | CASSQSAGRESDTQYF
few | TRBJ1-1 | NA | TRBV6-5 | TGTGCCAGCAGTTACGTGGGCCGGACTGAAGCTTTCTTT | CASSYVGRTEAFF
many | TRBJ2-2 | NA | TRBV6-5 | TGTGCCAGCTCGTGGGAGGTGAACACCGGGGAGCTGTTTTTT | CASSWEVNTGELFF
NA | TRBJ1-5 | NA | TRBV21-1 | TGTGCCAGCAGCAAAGGGGTCAGACAGGGGAATCAGCCCCAGCATTTT | CASSKGVRQGNQPQHF
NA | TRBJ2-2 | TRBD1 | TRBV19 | TGTGCCAGTAGTAATCCGGGACAGGGGGTCGGGGAGCTGTTTTTT | CASSNPGQGVGELFF
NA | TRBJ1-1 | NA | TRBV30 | TGTGCCTGGGCCCGGGGATTGAACACTGAAGCTTTCTTT | CAWARGLNTEAFF
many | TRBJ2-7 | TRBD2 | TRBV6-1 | TGTGCCAGCAGTACTCCGGGACTAGCGGAATACGAGCAGTACTTC | CASSTPGLAEYEQYF
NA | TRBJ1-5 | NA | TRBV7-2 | TGTGCCAGCAGCTTATTGGGTAGTTGGCAGCCCCAGCATTTT | CASSLLGSWQPQHF
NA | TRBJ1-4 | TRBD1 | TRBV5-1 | TGCGCCAGCAGCCGACGACAGGGGGCGGATGAAAAACTGTTTTTT | CASSRRQGADEKLFF
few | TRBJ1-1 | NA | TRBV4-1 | TGCGCCAGCAGGACGGGGCGGTTGAACACTGAAGCTTTCTTT | CASRTGRLNTEAFF
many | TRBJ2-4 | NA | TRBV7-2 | TGTGCCAGCACCTCCACAGGGAACATTCAGTACTTC | CASTSTGNIQYF
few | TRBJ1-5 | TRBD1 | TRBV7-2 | TGTGCCAGCAGCTGGTCGGGACAGGCTAATCAGCCCCAGCATTTT | CASSWSGQANQPQHF
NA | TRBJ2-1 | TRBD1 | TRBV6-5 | TGTGCCAGCAGTCAGACGGGGACAGGAACATACAATGAGCAGTTCTTC | CASSQTGTGTYNEQFF
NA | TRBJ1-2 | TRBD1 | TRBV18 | TGTGCCAGCTCACCCCAGGGACAGGGCGGAAATGAGGGCTACACCTTC | CASSPQGQGGNEGYTF
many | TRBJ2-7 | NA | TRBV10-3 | TGTGCCATCAGTGAAACGAGGGGAACCTCCTACGAGCAGTACTTC | CAISETRGTSYEQYF
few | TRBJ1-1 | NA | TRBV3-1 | TGTGCCAGCAGCCTGGACTCCTCAAAAGCTTTCTTT | CASSLDSSKAFF
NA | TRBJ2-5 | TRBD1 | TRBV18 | TGTGCCAGCGCCGGACAGGGTTACCAAGAGACCCAGTACTTC | CASAGQGYQETQYF
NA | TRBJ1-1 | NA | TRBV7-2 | TGTGCCAGCAGTCGATCGACAGGGAACACTGAAGCTTTCTTT | CASSRSTGNTEAFF
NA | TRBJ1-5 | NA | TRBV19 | TGTGCCAGTAGTAGGGCCCGGGGAGGGGTGATCCAGCCCCAGCATTTT | CASSRARGGVIQPQHF
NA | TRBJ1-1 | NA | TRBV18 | TGTGCCAGCTCACCAAGAGCTGAGGGCCCCGAAGCTTTCTTT | CASSPRAEGPEAFF
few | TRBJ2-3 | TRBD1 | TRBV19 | TGTGCCAGTAGTATTTTGGGACAGCCTTCCACAGATACGCAGTATTTT | CASSILGQPSTDTQYF
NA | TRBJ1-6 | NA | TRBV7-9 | TGTGCCAGCAGCCGGGACGAGCAGTCCCTCCACTTT | CASSRDEQSLHF
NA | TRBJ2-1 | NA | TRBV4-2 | TGTGCCAGCAGCCCACGGCTAGGGGGCAATGAGCAGTTCTTC | CASSPRLGGNEQFF
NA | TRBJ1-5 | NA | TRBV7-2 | TGTGCCAGCAGCTTAGCAAGCGGGGGAGGCAATCAGCCCCAGCATTTT | CASSLASGGGNQPQHF
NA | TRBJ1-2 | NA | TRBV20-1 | TGCAGTGCTGGCCTCAGGGTTGGCTACACCTTC | CSAGLRVGYTF
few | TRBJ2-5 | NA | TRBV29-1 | TGCAGCGCCGCACGGGGCCGGGGAGAGACCCAGTACTTC | CSAARGRGETQYF
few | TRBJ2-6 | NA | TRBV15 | TGTGCCACCAGCAGAGCTGGGGCCAACGTCCTGACTTTC | CATSRAGANVLTF
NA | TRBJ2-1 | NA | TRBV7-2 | TGTGCCAGCAGCTTAGAATCGGGTTCCTACAATGAGCAGTTCTTC | CASSLESGSYNEQFF
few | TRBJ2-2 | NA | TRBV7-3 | TGTGCCAGCAGCTTTGTAGCGACCGGGGAGCTGTTTTTT | CASSFVATGELFF
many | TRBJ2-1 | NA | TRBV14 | TGTGCCAGCAGCCCGAGCTCCTACAATGAGCAGTTCTTC | CASSPSSYNEQFF
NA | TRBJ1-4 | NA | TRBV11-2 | TGTGCCAGCAGCCCGGCCGGCAGGGGAAAACTGTTTTTT | CASSPAGRGKLFF
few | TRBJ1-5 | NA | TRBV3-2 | TGTGCCAGCAGCCGGACAGGGTCCCATCAGCCCCAGCATTTT | CASSRTGSHQPQHF
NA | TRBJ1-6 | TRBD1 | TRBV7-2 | TGTGCCAGCAGGGCCGGGACAGGGGACTCACCCCTCCACTTT | CASRAGTGDSPLHF